The next 27 T cell receptor beta chains were all read from a single sample in a study of vaccination effects on CD4 cells after COVID-19. Viral peptide pools were used in the ViraFEST assay to expand antigen-specific CD4+ T cells, and sequencing came afterward. The authors isolated CD4+ T cells after around nine days of culture. Sometime from March through December 2020, the person acquired a SARS-CoV-2 infection that PCR confirmed. The method was immunoSEQ multiplex PCR; TCRdb's version includes in-frame clones alone and lacks a portion of them. Counted here are tens of thousands of clones, 72% occurring once; the ten biggest clones make up under 35%. These TCRs are of unknown antigen specificity. Sample: CD4+ T cells from PBMCs cultured with a peptide pool, taken before COVID-19 vaccination. These receptors all come from a human donor who had a prior SARS-CoV-2 infection.

This chain uses TRBV2 with TRBJ1-2; D gene ambiguous. Germline values: CDR1 SNHLY, CDR2 FYNNEI. This CDR3 is 12 amino acids long. Trimming took off 5 bases at V and 4 bases at J, with 8 bases between the two ends. In nucleotides, the CDR3 is TGTGCCAGCAGTAGGGCGGGCTATGGCTACACCTTC. This translates into CASSRAGYGYTF.

The chain couples TRBV5-6 to TRBJ1-1; a weak D match, TRBD1 (6 bases). The germline gives CDR1 SGHDT, CDR2 YYEEEE. The V gene lost 0 bases and the J gene lost 4 bases, with 13 bases spanning the gap. This CDR3 has 15 residues. The CDR3 loop reads CASSLVGGMGTEAFF. The CDR3 bases are TGTGCCAGCAGCTTGGTGGGGGGCATGGGCACTGAAGCTTTCTTT.

In its sample, this clone was seen once. The rearrangement uses TRBV5-4 and TRBJ2-6, with a tentative D call TRBD2 (5 bases). Germline V gene sequence: CDR1 SGHNT, CDR2 YYREEE (reference sequence). The ends were cut back, 1 base at V and 4 bases at J, with 12 bases in the middle. The CDR3 is 16 residues long. As DNA, the CDR3 is TGTGCCAGCAGCTTGTGGGTAGGAGGAGGGGCCAACGTCCTGACTTTC. Translation: CASSLWVGGGANVLTF.

The CDR3 protein is CASSVGGFLSHTQYF. For the CDR3, the DNA is TGTGCCAGCAGCGTAGGTGGTTTTTTATCCCATACGCAGTATTTT. The chain couples TRBV7-9 to TRBJ2-3; unclear D gene. Germline loops: CDR1 SEHNR, CDR2 FQNEAQ (reference sequence). The CDR3 spans 15 residues. Trimming stripped 5 bases from V and 7 bases from J, with 19 bases between.

This chain uses TRBV3-1 (or the pseudogene TRBV3-2) with TRBJ2-4; D may be TRBD2 (6 bases). Germline CDR1 is LGHDT and CDR2 is YNNKEL (reference sequence). Trimming shortened V by 5 bases and J by 9 bases, and 23 bases separated the two germline ends. The CDR3 extends over 16 amino acids. For the CDR3, the DNA is TGTGCCAGCAGCTCCCTAGCTGGGGGGAGGTATAGCATTCAGTACTTC. Translation gives CASSSLAGGRYSIQYF.

V is TRBV4-2 and J is TRBJ2-5; 8 bases match TRBD2. This CDR3 has 17 residues. V was clipped by 1 base and J by 2 bases; unmatched bases: 9. CDR1 and CDR2 (germline): LGHNA, YNFKEQ. CDR3 nucleotide sequence: TGTGCCAGCAGCCAAGGGTCAGTGAGCGGGAGACAAGAGACCCAGTACTTC. Its translation is CASSQGSVSGRQETQYF.

V and J are TRBV19 and TRBJ2-3, with TRBD1 matching 8 bases. The ends lost 7 bases at V and 3 bases at J; junction bases unmatched: 6. This CDR3 has 14 amino acids. Germline V gene data show CDR1 as LNHDA and CDR2 as SQIVND (reference sequence). Here the CDR3 DNA reads TGTGCCAGTAAAGGGGACAGGCGTACAGATACGCAGTATTTT. Protein sequence: CASKGDRRTDTQYF.

This clone was counted a few times. The V gene is TRBV11-3, the J gene TRBJ2-2, with 7 nucleotides matching TRBD2. This CDR3 contains 16 residues. CDR1 and CDR2 (germline): SGHNT, YENEEA. J was trimmed by 1 base and V by 0 bases; bases with no gene match: 2. Written as DNA, the CDR3 is TGTGCCAGCAGCTTAGACGGCGGGAGGAACACCGGGGAGCTGTTTTTT. The encoded protein is CASSLDGGRNTGELFF.

This chain joins TRBV19 and TRBJ1-5; D is perhaps TRBD1 (6 bases). Trimming stripped 4 bases from V and 0 bases from J, with 19 bases between. Germline V lookup: CDR1 LNHDA, CDR2 SQIVND (reference sequence). The CDR3 totals 18 residues. CDR3 in DNA: TGTGCCAGTAGTAAGACCTCCCCGGACAGATATAGCAATCAGCCCCAGCATTTT. This gives the protein CASSKTSPDRYSNQPQHF.

The genes are TRBV7-9 and TRBJ2-3, with D maybe TRBD1 (6 bases). The CDR3 has 14 residues. Germline V CDR1 and CDR2: SEHNR, FQNEAQ (reference sequence). Trimming removed 5 bases from V and 5 bases from J, with 14 bases in between. Here the CDR3 reads CASSRTRQEDTQYF. The CDR3 bases are TGTGCCAGCAGCCGTACCAGACAGGAAGATACGCAGTATTTT.

The genes are TRBV5-6 and TRBJ2-1; D gene ambiguous. In germline, CDR1 is SGHDT, CDR2 YYEEEE. This CDR3 region has 15 residues. Trimming removed 3 bases at V and 0 bases at J, with 10 bases between. The CDR3 coding sequence is TGTGCCAGCAGCTATAGCCCAATCTCCTACAATGAGCAGTTCTTC. Translated, it gives CASSYSPISYNEQFF. Together with reference TRBV5-6 and TRBJ2-1, the CDR3 gives the full variable domain: DAGVTQSPTHLIKTRGQQVTLRCSPKSGHDTVSWYQQALGQGPQFIFQYYEEEERQRGNFPDRFSGHQFPNYSSELNVNALLLGDSALYLCASSYSPISYNEQFFGPGTRLTVL.

The V gene is TRBV4-3, the J gene TRBJ2-1, with TRBD2 matching 10 bases. V dropped 1 base and J dropped 8; count of bases not matched to a gene: 14. This CDR3 comprises 18 residues. CDR1 and CDR2 (germline): LGHNA, YSLEER. CDR3 sequence reads: CASSQATLAGGHLDEQFF. The DNA of the CDR3 is TGCGCCAGCAGCCAAGCAACGTTAGCGGGAGGCCATCTGGATGAGCAGTTCTTC.

This clone appeared a few times. The chain carries TRBV9 and TRBJ2-3; D is uncertain. Germline values: CDR1 SGDLS, CDR2 YYNGEE. There are 14 residues in the CDR3. V was pared by 5 bases and J by 0 bases, with 10 bases between. Written as DNA, the CDR3 is TGTGCCAGCAGTAAGACGACTAGCACAGATACGCAGTATTTT. It codes for CASSKTTSTDTQYF.

The chain combines TRBV5-1 with TRBJ1-1; D is ambiguous. V lost 3 bases and J 4 bases, leaving 22 bases between the germline ends. Looked up from germline, CDR1 is SGHRS and CDR2 is YFSETQ. There are 17 residues in the CDR3. The DNA of the CDR3 is TGCGCCAGCAGCTCCACCCGGGCGACCCGGGGAGGCACTGAAGCTTTCTTT. It translates to CASSSTRATRGGTEAFF.

The J gene is TRBJ2-1, the V gene TRBV13; D may be TRBD2 (7 bases). The CDR3 is made up of 16 amino acids. CDR1 and CDR2 (germline): PRHDT, FYEKMQ (reference sequence). The V end lost 2 bases, the J end lost 4 bases, and 15 bases lay between the germline ends. CDR3 protein: CASSLKWAGAYNEQFF. DNA of the CDR3: TGTGCCAGCAGCTTAAAGTGGGCGGGGGCGTACAATGAGCAGTTCTTC.

The CDR3 reads CASSLEGWGEKLFF. CDR3 sequence (DNA): TGCGCCAGCAGCTTGGAGGGGTGGGGAGAAAAACTGTTTTTT. The genes are TRBV5-1 and TRBJ1-4; D is possibly TRBD1 (5 bases). V was clipped by 0 bases and J by 8 bases, with 11 bases between them. The CDR3 runs to 14 residues. The germline V gene encodes CDR1 SGHRS and CDR2 YFSETQ.

J is TRBJ2-7 and V is TRBV11-2; 11 positions agree with TRBD1. The CDR3 covers 15 residues. In germline, CDR1 is SGHAT, CDR2 FQNNGV. V shed 2 bases and J 5 bases; nucleotides not matched to a gene: 5. The CDR3: CASSLKGQGADEQYF. CDR3 DNA sequence: TGTGCCAGCAGCTTAAAAGGACAGGGGGCGGACGAGCAGTACTTC.

This chain uses TRBV27 with TRBJ1-1, with TRBD1 identical over 7 bases. Germline trimming cut 3 bases from V and 1 base from J; bases unmatched to any gene: 11. This CDR3 comprises 17 residues. Germline V gene lookup returns CDR1 MNHEY and CDR2 SMNVEV (reference sequence). Here the CDR3 DNA reads TGTGCCAGCAGTTTCACGTCCGGGACAGAGAGGAACACTGAAGCTTTCTTT. It specifies CASSFTSGTERNTEAFF.

This chain connects TRBV20-1 to TRBJ2-3; 12 nucleotides align to TRBD1. Germline assignment: CDR1 DFQATT and CDR2 SNEGSKA (reference sequence). This CDR3 contains 17 residues. The ends lost 3 bases at V and 3 bases at J; junction bases unmatched: 10. The CDR3 sequence is CSASKGTGGGRTDTQYF. The CDR3 nucleotides read TGCAGTGCTAGTAAGGGGACAGGGGGCGGTCGGACAGATACGCAGTATTTT.

The chain recombines TRBV5-4 with TRBJ2-3; TRBD2 matches at 10 bases. This CDR3 comprises 17 residues. J was trimmed by 5 bases and V by 2 bases; bases with no gene match: 11. CDR1 SGHNT and CDR2 YYREEE come from the germline V gene (reference sequence). CDR3 region: CASSLGLAGVVRDTQYF. CDR3 sequence (DNA): TGTGCCAGCAGCTTAGGGCTAGCGGGAGTGGTAAGAGATACGCAGTATTTT.

The rearrangement links TRBV7-2 to TRBJ2-7, with D tentatively TRBD2 (6 bases). The V end was cut by 1 base, the J end by 9 bases, with 19 bases between. Germline lookup yields CDR1 SGHTA and CDR2 FQGNSA. The CDR3 spans 15 residues. CDR3 in DNA: TGTGCCAGCAGCTTAGTGGGGGGATCGGACGGGAGGCAGTACTTC. Translation: CASSLVGGSDGRQYF.

This clone is medium-sized. This chain uses TRBV3-1 (or the pseudogene TRBV3-2) with TRBJ2-3, with a possible D match to TRBD2 (6 bases). The CDR3 contains 14 residues. Between the trimmed V and J ends, which lost 4 bases and 1 base, there was a span of 9 bases. CDR1 is LGHDT, CDR2 YNNKEL, per germline (reference sequence). Here the CDR3 DNA reads TGTGCCAGCAGCCTCGGGGGTGGCACAGATACGCAGTATTTT. It is translated as CASSLGGGTDTQYF.

This chain joins TRBV5-6 and TRBJ2-3, with D unclear. V shed 4 bases and J shed 2 bases, with 8 bases lying between them. CDR1 and CDR2 (germline): SGHDT, YYEEEE. CDR3 length: 13 amino acids. CDR3 sequence: CASSRRNTDTQYF. CDR3 in DNA: TGTGCCAGCAGCCGGAGAAACACAGATACGCAGTATTTT.

The V gene is TRBV6-5, the J gene TRBJ1-6, with D hard to call. Germline V CDR1 and CDR2: MNHEY, SVGAGI. This CDR3 is built from 14 residues. V lost 6 bases, J lost 7 bases, and 13 bases lay in between. Written as DNA, the CDR3 is TGTGCCAGCAGGCCCGACGGCTCAAATTCACCCCTCCACTTT. This translates into CASRPDGSNSPLHF.

This clone was counted once. The chain links TRBV6-5 to TRBJ2-3; D is uncertain. Germline assignment: CDR1 MNHEY and CDR2 SVGAGI. The CDR3 totals 14 residues. With 5 bases removed from V and 4 bases from J, the gap between germline ends came to 13 bases. CDR3 protein: CASSKLPMADTQYF. As DNA, the CDR3 is TGTGCCAGCAGTAAGTTACCTATGGCAGATACGCAGTATTTT.

CDR3 sequence reads: CASSYGAGVKRSEKLFF. CDR3 bases: TGTGCCAGCAGCTATGGGGCAGGGGTAAAACGTAGTGAAAAACTGTTTTTT. The chain joins TRBV21-1 to TRBJ1-4; the tabulated D call, TRBD1, remains unverified against the DNA. TRBV21-1 represents a pseudogene. The CDR3 sequence is 17 residues long.

The chain is built from TRBV2 and TRBJ2-5; either TRBD1 or TRBD2 may fit D (6 bases each). The CDR3 contains 14 residues. The germline gives CDR1 SNHLY, CDR2 FYNNEI. Trimming removed 8 bases at V and 5 bases at J, with 18 bases between. The CDR3 loop reads CASCGMGGQETQYF. In DNA form, the CDR3 reads TGTGCCAGCTGCGGGATGGGGGGCCAGGAGACCCAGTACTTC.